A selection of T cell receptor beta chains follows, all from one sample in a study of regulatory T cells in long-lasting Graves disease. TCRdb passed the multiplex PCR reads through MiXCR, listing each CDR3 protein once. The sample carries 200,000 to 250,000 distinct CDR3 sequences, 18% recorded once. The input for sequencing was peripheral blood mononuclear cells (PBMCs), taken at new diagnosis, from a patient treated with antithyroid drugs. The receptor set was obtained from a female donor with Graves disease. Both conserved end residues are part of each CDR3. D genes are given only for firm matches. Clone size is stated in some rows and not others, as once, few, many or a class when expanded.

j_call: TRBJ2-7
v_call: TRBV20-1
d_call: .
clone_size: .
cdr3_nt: TGCAGTGCTAGAGACGCGCCTAGTCGCGAGCAGTACTTC
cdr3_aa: CSARDAPSREQYF

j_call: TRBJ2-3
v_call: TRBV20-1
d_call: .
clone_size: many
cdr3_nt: TGCAGTGCTGGGAAAAGGGAGTTTGGCACAGATACGCAGTATTTT
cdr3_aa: CSAGKREFGTDTQYF

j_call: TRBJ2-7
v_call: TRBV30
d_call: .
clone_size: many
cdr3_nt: TGTGCCTGGAGTGTAGGAGGAGAGGAGCAGTACTTC
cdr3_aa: CAWSVGGEEQYF

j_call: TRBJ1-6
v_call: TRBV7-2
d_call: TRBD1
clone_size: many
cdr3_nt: TGTGCCAGCAGCCCGCCCGGCAGGGGGCGCTTGGGTTCACCCCTCCACTTT
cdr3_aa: CASSPPGRGRLGSPLHF

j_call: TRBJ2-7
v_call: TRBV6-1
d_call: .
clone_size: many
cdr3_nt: TGTGCCAGCAGTGAATTGGCGGGGTACGAGCAGTACTTC
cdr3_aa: CASSELAGYEQYF

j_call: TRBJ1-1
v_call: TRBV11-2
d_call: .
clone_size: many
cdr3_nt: TGTGCCAGCAGCTTAGTAGCGGGCTCGAACACTGAAGCTTTCTTT
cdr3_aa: CASSLVAGSNTEAFF

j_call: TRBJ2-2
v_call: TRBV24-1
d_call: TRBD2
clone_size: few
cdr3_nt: TGTGCCACCAGTGCCACGGGACTAGCGGGAGTTACCGGGGAGCTGTTTTTT
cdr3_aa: CATSATGLAGVTGELFF

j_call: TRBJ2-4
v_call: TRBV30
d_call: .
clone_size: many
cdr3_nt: TGTGCCTGGAGTGTACAGGCAATAGCCAAAAACATTCAGTACTTC
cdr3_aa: CAWSVQAIAKNIQYF

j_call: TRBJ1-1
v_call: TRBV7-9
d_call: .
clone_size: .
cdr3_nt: TGTGCCAGCAGCTTATCTTGGAGGGGGGTCTTT
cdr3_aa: CASSLSWRGVF

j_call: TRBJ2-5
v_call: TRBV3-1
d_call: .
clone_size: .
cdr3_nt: TGTGCCAGCAGCCAAGGAACAGGGTCTCCAGAGACCCAGTACTTC
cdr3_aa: CASSQGTGSPETQYF

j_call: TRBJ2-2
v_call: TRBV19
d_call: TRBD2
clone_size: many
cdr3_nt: TGTGCCAGTACCCGCGGGCGGGAGTCGGCCGGGGAGCTGTTTTTT
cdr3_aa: CASTRGRESAGELFF

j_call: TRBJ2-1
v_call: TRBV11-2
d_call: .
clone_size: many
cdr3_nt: TGTGCCAGCAGCTTAGAGGTTGGTGAGCAGTTCTTC
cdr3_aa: CASSLEVGEQFF

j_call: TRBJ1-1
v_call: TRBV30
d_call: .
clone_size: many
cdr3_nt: TGTGCCTGGAGTGTTCAAGCGAACACTGAAGCTTTCTTT
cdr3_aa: CAWSVQANTEAFF

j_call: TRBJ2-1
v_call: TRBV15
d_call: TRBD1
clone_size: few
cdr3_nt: TGTGCCACGCGGTGGGGAGGACAGGGGGTTTACAATGAGCAGTTCTTC
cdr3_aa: CATRWGGQGVYNEQFF

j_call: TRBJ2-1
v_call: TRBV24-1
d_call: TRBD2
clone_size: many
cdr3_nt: TGTGCCACCAGTCGGGGGGAGGGCCAAGGTGAGCAGTTCTTC
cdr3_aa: CATSRGEGQGEQFF

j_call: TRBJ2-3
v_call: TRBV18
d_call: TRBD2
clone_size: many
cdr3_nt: TGTGCCAGCTCACCCCTTAGCGGGAGTAGCACAGATACGCAGTATTTT
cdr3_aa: CASSPLSGSSTDTQYF

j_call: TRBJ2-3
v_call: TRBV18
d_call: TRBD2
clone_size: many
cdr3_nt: TGTGCCAGCTCACCAGGGCTAGCGGAAGAAACAGATACGCAGTATTTT
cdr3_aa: CASSPGLAEETDTQYF

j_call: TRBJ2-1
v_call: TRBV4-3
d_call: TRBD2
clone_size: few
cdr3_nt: TGCGCCAGCAGAAGAGAACTAGCGAGCATCTCCTACAATGAGCAGTTCTTC
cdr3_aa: CASRRELASISYNEQFF

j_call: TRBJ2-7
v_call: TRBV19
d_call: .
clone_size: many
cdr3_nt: TGTGCCAGTAGTATAGATCGCGGCCGACCCTACGAGCAGTACTTC
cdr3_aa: CASSIDRGRPYEQYF

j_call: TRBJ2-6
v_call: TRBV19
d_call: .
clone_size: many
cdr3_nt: TGTGCCAGTAGTCCCACAGGGATGGGGAGCTCTGGGGCCAACGTCCTGACTTTC
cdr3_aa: CASSPTGMGSSGANVLTF

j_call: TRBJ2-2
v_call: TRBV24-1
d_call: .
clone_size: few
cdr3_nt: TGTGCCACCAGTGATTTGGCGGAGGGCCCCGGGGAGCTGTTTTTT
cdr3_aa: CATSDLAEGPGELFF

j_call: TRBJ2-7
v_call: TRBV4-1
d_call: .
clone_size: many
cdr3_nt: TGCGCCAGCAGCAGGGAGGGGGGAGACTACGAGCAGTACTTC
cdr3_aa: CASSREGGDYEQYF

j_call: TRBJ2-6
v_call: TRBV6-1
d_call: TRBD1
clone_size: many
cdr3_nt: TGTGCCAGCAGCAGATATGGGACAGGGGTTTCGTCTGGGGCCAACGTCCTGACTTTC
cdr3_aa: CASSRYGTGVSSGANVLTF

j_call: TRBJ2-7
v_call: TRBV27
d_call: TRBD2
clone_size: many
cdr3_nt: TGTGCCAGCAGTTTCCATCGGCGGGAGGGCCTCAACGAGCAGTACTTC
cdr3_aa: CASSFHRREGLNEQYF

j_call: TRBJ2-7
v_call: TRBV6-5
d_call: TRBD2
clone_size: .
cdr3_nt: TGTGCCAGCAGTTACGGGTATAGCGGGGAACCCTACGAGCAGTACTTC
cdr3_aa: CASSYGYSGEPYEQYF

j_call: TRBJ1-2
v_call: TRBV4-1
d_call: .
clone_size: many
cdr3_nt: TGCGCCAGCAGACCTGGACAGCACCTCTCGAATGCTAACTATGGCTACACCTTC
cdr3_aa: CASRPGQHLSNANYGYTF

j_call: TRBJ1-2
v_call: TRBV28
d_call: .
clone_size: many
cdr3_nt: TGTGCCAGCAGTTTACAGGTCGATGGCTACACCTTC
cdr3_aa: CASSLQVDGYTF

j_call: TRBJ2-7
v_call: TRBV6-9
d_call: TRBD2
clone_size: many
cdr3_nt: TGTGCCAGCAGTTACCTCCGGGACAGGGGACTAGCGGGAGCGGACGAGCAGTACTTC
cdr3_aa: CASSYLRDRGLAGADEQYF

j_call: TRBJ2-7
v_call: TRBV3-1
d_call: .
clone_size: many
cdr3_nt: TGTGCCAGCAGCCAAGCCAGCGGCCTCTACGAGCAGTACTTC
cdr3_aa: CASSQASGLYEQYF

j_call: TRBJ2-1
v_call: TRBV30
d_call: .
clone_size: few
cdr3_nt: TGTGCCTGGAGTGCCCGACTCCGCTCCTACAATGAGCAGTTCTTC
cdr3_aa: CAWSARLRSYNEQFF

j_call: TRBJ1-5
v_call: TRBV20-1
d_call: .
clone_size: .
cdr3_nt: TGCAGTGCTCAGCCGATAGACAGTAGCAATCAGCCCCAGCATTTT
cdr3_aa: CSAQPIDSSNQPQHF

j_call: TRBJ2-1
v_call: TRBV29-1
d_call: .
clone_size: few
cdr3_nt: TGCAGCGTTATTTCGGGGTTCAATGAGCAGTTCTTC
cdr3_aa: CSVISGFNEQFF

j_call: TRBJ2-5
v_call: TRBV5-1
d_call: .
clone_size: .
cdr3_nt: TGCGCCAGCAGCTTAAACAGAGGGGGAGAGACCCAGTACTTC
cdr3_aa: CASSLNRGGETQYF

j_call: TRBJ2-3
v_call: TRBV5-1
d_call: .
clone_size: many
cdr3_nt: TGCGCCAGCAGCTTGACGGCAGAGGGATACACAGATACGCAGTATTTT
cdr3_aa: CASSLTAEGYTDTQYF

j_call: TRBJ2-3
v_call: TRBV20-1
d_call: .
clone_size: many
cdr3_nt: TGCAGTGCTAGAGTATGGGGGGAGAATCTTTGGGCAGATACGCAGTATTTT
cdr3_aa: CSARVWGENLWADTQYF

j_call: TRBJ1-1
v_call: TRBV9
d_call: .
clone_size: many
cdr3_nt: TGTGCCAGCAGCGTAGAGCCGGGGGGCACTGAAGCTTTCTTT
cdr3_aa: CASSVEPGGTEAFF

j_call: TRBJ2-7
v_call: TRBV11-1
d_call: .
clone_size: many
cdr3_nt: TGTGCCAGCAGCTTAATTCGGGGACTTTCCTACGAGCAGTACTTC
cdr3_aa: CASSLIRGLSYEQYF

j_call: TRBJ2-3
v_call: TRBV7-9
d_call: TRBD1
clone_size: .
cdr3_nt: TGTGCCAGCAGCTTAGAACTTGGACAGGGGGACACAGATACGCAGTATTTT
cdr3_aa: CASSLELGQGDTDTQYF

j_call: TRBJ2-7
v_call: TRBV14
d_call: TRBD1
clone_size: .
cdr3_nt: TGTGCCAGCAGCCATATATCGGGACAGGGATCCTACGAGCAGTACTTC
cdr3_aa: CASSHISGQGSYEQYF

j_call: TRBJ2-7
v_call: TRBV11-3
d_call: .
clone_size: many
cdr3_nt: TGTGCCAGCAGCCGCGGGACAGCCCTATTCTACGAGCAGTACTTC
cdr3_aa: CASSRGTALFYEQYF

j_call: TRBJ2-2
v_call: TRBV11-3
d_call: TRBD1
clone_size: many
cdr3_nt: TGTGCCAGCAGCTCCGGACAGGGCGAGGGGACCGGGGAGCTGTTTTTT
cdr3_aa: CASSSGQGEGTGELFF

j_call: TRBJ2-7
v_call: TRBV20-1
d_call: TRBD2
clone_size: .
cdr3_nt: TGCAGTGCTGGGACTATAGACGAGCAGTACTTC
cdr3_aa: CSAGTIDEQYF

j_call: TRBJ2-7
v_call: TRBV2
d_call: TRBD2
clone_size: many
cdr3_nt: TGTGCCAGCAGATACGGTAGCGGGAAAGCGTACTTC
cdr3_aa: CASRYGSGKAYF

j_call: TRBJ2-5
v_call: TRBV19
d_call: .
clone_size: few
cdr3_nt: TGTGCCAGTAAGGAGAGGGGCGGGGAGACCCAGTACTTC
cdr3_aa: CASKERGGETQYF

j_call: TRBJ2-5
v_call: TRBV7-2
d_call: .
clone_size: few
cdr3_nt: TGTGCCAGCAGCTTACATAAAGGGGGAGAGACCCAGTACTTC
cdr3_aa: CASSLHKGGETQYF